These 32 T cell receptor beta chains were all obtained from the same sample, sequenced in a study of T cell changes during pregnancy in multiple sclerosis. Using immunoSEQ multiplex PCR, the repertoire was profiled, and TCRdb retains in-frame clones only, with some absent. This sample has roughly 20,000 clones, with approximately 90% found just once. Source: CD8+ T cells from peripheral blood mononuclear cells, taken in the second trimester of pregnancy. These receptors originate from a female donor in good health, enrolled as a control in a pregnancy study.

The rearrangement links TRBV5-1 to TRBJ2-3; possibly TRBD1 for D (6 bases). Germline V gene data show CDR1 as SGHRS and CDR2 as YFSETQ. The ends were cut back, 0 bases at V and 0 bases at J, with 8 bases in the middle. This CDR3 spans 15 amino acids. In DNA form, the CDR3 reads TGCGCCAGCAGCTTGGTGGGGGCTAGCACAGATACGCAGTATTTT. Its translation: CASSLVGASTDTQYF.

This chain links TRBV13 with TRBJ1-2; D not certain. Trimming cost V 0 bases and J 8 bases, with 7 bases left between them. Looked up from germline, CDR1 is PRHDT and CDR2 is FYEKMQ (reference sequence). CDR3 length: 12 amino acids. The CDR3 is CASSLGPGGYTF. The CDR3 DNA reads as TGTGCCAGCAGCTTAGGGCCGGGGGGCTACACCTTC.

Regarding this clone: One end of the junction varies from germline; a read error may be responsible. The chain carries TRBV7-7 and TRBJ2-7, with 9 bases fitting TRBD2. There are 14 residues in the CDR3. CDR1 is SSHAT and CDR2 is FNYEAQ in the germline V gene (reference sequence). This chain's CDR3 is CASSSGLALDEQYF. The CDR3 bases are TGTGCTAGCAGCTCGGGACTAGCTCTCGACGAGCAGTACTTC.

The chain couples TRBV7-8 to TRBJ2-2; 9 bases are a match to TRBD2. The CDR3 is 17 amino acids. Germline lookup yields CDR1 SGHVS and CDR2 FQNEAQ. Trimming took 3 bases from V and 6 from J; bases not matched to a gene: 11. The CDR3 reads CASSFSIAGDIPGELFF. In DNA form, the CDR3 reads TGTGCCAGCAGCTTCTCAATAGCGGGAGACATACCCGGGGAGCTGTTTTTT.

The chain couples TRBV19 to TRBJ2-7; 10 nucleotides agree with TRBD2. This CDR3 spans 14 amino acids. The junction had 5 bases not matched to a gene; V was cut back by 3 bases and J by 6 bases. Per the germline V gene, CDR1 is LNHDA and CDR2 is SQIVND (reference sequence). This chain's CDR3 is CASSISGRAGEQYF. The DNA of the CDR3 is TGTGCCAGTAGTATCAGCGGGAGGGCCGGCGAGCAGTACTTC.

The chain recombines TRBV28 with TRBJ2-2, with 7 bases aligning to TRBD1. The J segment lost 0 bases and the V segment lost 4 bases, leaving 5 bases of the junction unmatched. Germline-derived CDR1 and CDR2 are MDHEN and SYDVKM. This CDR3 region has 16 residues. The CDR3: CASSWTGTANTGELFF. CDR3 sequence (DNA): TGTGCCAGCAGTTGGACCGGGACAGCGAACACCGGGGAGCTGTTTTTT. The whole variable domain, filled in from reference TRBV28 and TRBJ2-2, reads DVKVTQSSRYLVKRTGEKVFLECVQDMDHENMFWYRQDPGLGLRLIYFSYDVKMKEKGDIPEGYSVSREKKERFSLILESASTNQTSMYLCASSWTGTANTGELFFGEGSRLTVL.

The chain employs TRBV29-1 and TRBJ2-3; 10 nucleotides match TRBD2. The CDR3 has 17 residues. Per germline, CDR1 SQVTM and CDR2 ANQGSEA. J gave up 1 base and V 6 bases, and 13 bases lay outside the gene matches. The DNA for the CDR3 is TGCAGCGTCTCCGGGCGGGCTAGCGGGAGTGGCACAGATACGCAGTATTTT. It codes for CSVSGRASGSGTDTQYF.

J is TRBJ1-4 and V is TRBV18; 8 nucleotides align to TRBD1. CDR3 length: 14 amino acids. The junction had 5 bases not matched to a gene; V was cut back by 6 bases and J by 5 bases. Germline CDR1 reads KGHSH; CDR2 reads LQKENI. The CDR3: CASSRTGTNEKLFF. DNA for the CDR3: TGTGCCAGCTCGCGGACAGGGACGAATGAAAAACTGTTTTTT.

The rearrangement links TRBV12-5 to TRBJ2-7; TRBD1 matches at 9 bases. Trimming cost V 7 bases and J 0 bases; bases outside gene matches: 13. Germline V CDR1 and CDR2: LGHNT, FRNRAP. CDR3 length: 17 amino acids. The CDR3 nucleotides are TGTGCTAGTGCCTTTGGGACAGGGAGCCCGATCTCCTACGAGCAGTACTTC. Protein sequence: CASAFGTGSPISYEQYF.

This clone was detected a few times. The V and J genes are TRBV6-4 and TRBJ1-5; D uncertain. The CDR3 has 15 residues. Germline V gives CDR1 MRHNA, CDR2 SNTAGT. V dropped 6 bases and J dropped 1 base, with 13 bases sitting between them. The chain's CDR3 is CASSFRGRSNQPQHF. The CDR3 nucleotides read TGTGCCAGCAGCTTCCGGGGAAGAAGCAATCAGCCCCAGCATTTT.

This chain uses TRBV6-5 with TRBJ2-2; D not resolved. This CDR3 spans 13 amino acids. V was cut by 1 base and J by 2 bases, with 2 bases left in between. Germline CDR1 MNHEY, CDR2 SVGAGI. The CDR3 reads CASSYLNTGELFF. CDR3 DNA sequence: TGTGCCAGCAGTTACTTAAACACCGGGGAGCTGTTTTTT.

The chain couples TRBV6-1 to TRBJ2-3, with TRBD2 matching over 9 bases. The CDR3 has 13 amino acids. V was clipped by 8 bases and J by 3 bases; unmatched bases: 3. Germline lookup yields CDR1 MNHNS and CDR2 SASEGT. The CDR3 spells CASQRGDTDTQYF. The CDR3 DNA sequence: TGTGCCAGCCAGCGGGGGGATACAGATACGCAGTATTTT.

The chain recombines TRBV2 with TRBJ2-1; tentative D call: TRBD2 (6 bases). Trimming took off 6 bases at V and 4 bases at J, with 13 bases between the two ends. CDR1 is SNHLY, CDR2 FYNNEI, per germline. CDR3 length: 14 amino acids. The CDR3 spells CASRPAGGYNEQFF. CDR3 DNA: TGTGCCAGCAGGCCTGCCGGGGGTTACAATGAGCAGTTCTTC. Variable domain in full (rest from reference TRBV2 and TRBJ2-1): EPEVTQTPSHQVTQMGQEVILRCVPISNHLYFYWYRQILGQKVEFLVSFYNNEISEKSEIFDDQFSVERPDGSNFTLKIRSTKLEDSAMYFCASRPAGGYNEQFFGPGTRLTVL.

By proportion, this clone is medium-sized. CDR3 sequence reads: CASSFHGRGTQYF. The CDR3 region has the DNA TGTGCCAGCAGTTTTCATGGGAGAGGGACCCAGTACTTC. The gene calls are TRBV27 and TRBJ2-5, with TRBD2 as a possible D gene (5 bases). This CDR3 spans 13 amino acids. V was trimmed by 3 bases and J by 7 bases, leaving 12 bases between them. Germline V gene lookup returns CDR1 MNHEY and CDR2 SMNVEV (reference sequence).

The rearrangement links TRBV9 to TRBJ2-5; D is perhaps TRBD2 (6 bases). The ends were cut back, 4 bases at V and 4 bases at J, with 23 bases in the middle. This CDR3 region has 17 residues. The germline gives CDR1 SGDLS, CDR2 YYNGEE. This CDR3 is CASSLNVRTTPRETQYF. The CDR3 bases are TGTGCCAGCAGCTTAAACGTTAGGACTACCCCGAGAGAGACCCAGTACTTC.

The chain employs TRBV13 and TRBJ1-2; TRBD1 might be the D (6 bases). The V gene lost 3 bases and the J gene lost 3 bases, with 20 bases spanning the gap. This CDR3 region has 17 residues. Germline CDR1 reads PRHDT; CDR2 reads FYEKMQ (reference sequence). CDR3 in amino acids: CASSFWEGTSIYYGYTF. CDR3 DNA: TGTGCCAGCAGCTTCTGGGAGGGGACATCGATTTACTATGGCTACACCTTC.

The genes are TRBV5-6 and TRBJ1-2, with unresolved D. The CDR3 loop spans 12 amino acids. Germline CDR1 reads SGHDT; CDR2 reads YYEEEE. V was cut by 2 bases and J by 8 bases, with 10 bases left in between. CDR3 amino acids: CASSLGVEGYTF. The CDR3 DNA reads as TGTGCCAGCAGCTTAGGAGTCGAGGGCTACACCTTC.

J is TRBJ2-1 and V is TRBV7-9; D remains unclear. Germline CDR1 and CDR2: SEHNR and FQNEAQ (reference sequence). Trimming took off 5 bases at V and 5 bases at J, with 10 bases between the two ends. The CDR3 has 13 amino acids. The chain's CDR3 is CASSEMSDNEQFF. The CDR3 bases are TGTGCCAGCAGCGAGATGTCCGACAATGAGCAGTTCTTC.

The V gene is TRBV10-2, the J gene TRBJ2-7; no definite D call. Germline CDR1 is WSHSY and CDR2 is SAAADI. Trimming shortened V by 6 bases and J by 3 bases, and 21 bases separated the two germline ends. The CDR3 runs to 16 residues. CDR3: CASRPFSTGSSYEQYF. The CDR3 DNA reads TGCGCCAGCAGGCCCTTCTCCACCGGGTCGAGCTACGAGCAGTACTTC.

This chain links TRBV11-2 with TRBJ1-2, with 10 bases aligning to TRBD1. Germline CDR1 is SGHAT and CDR2 is FQNNGV. J was trimmed by 4 bases and V by 3 bases; bases with no gene match: 5. CDR3 length: 15 amino acids. CDR3 region: CASSFDRGQVYGYTF. In nucleotides, the CDR3 is TGTGCCAGCAGCTTTGACAGGGGGCAAGTCTATGGCTACACCTTC.

The chain has TRBV29-1 and TRBJ1-2, with D perhaps matching TRBD1 (5 bases). Between the trimmed V and J ends, which lost 0 bases and 1 base, there was a span of 12 bases. Germline CDR1 is SQVTM and CDR2 is ANQGSEA. This CDR3 comprises 15 residues. CDR3 in amino acids: CSVEDPDRVNYGYTF. CDR3 coding DNA: TGCAGCGTTGAAGACCCCGACAGAGTTAACTATGGCTACACCTTC.

The chain combines TRBV28 with TRBJ2-7; 11 bases map to TRBD2. Trimming at V came to 5 bases and at J to 2 bases, leaving 8 bases not matched to a gene. The germline V gene has CDR1 MDHEN and CDR2 SYDVKM. This CDR3 has 16 amino acids. CDR3: CASSPGTSGMTYEQYF. The CDR3 nucleotides are TGTGCCAGCAGTCCGGGGACTAGCGGAATGACCTACGAGCAGTACTTC.

The chain joins TRBV2 to TRBJ2-7; no definite D call. The ends were cut back, 4 bases at V and 0 bases at J, with 10 bases in the middle. CDR1 SNHLY and CDR2 FYNNEI come from the germline V gene. The CDR3 contains 14 residues. The CDR3: CASSVAAGSYEQYF. The CDR3, as DNA: TGTGCCAGCAGTGTTGCGGCCGGCTCCTACGAGCAGTACTTC.

The sample holds one count of this clone. Relative to the germline gene, one junction end is altered; a read error may explain this. The chain uses TRBV7-7 and TRBJ2-3; D is ambiguous. Germline V gene lookup returns CDR1 SSHAT and CDR2 FNYEAQ (reference sequence). The CDR3 has 16 residues. Written as DNA, the CDR3 is TGTGCTAGCAGCTTAGCTTCTAGGTTATCGACAGATACGCAGTATTTT. It codes for CASSLASRLSTDTQYF.

V usage is TRBV19 and J usage is TRBJ1-1; weak D call: TRBD1 (6 bases). Trimming removed 6 bases at V and 5 bases at J, with 10 bases between. Germline V gene data show CDR1 as LNHDA and CDR2 as SQIVND (reference sequence). The CDR3 has 12 residues. CDR3 protein: CASREGGTEAFF. The CDR3 DNA sequence: TGTGCCAGTAGGGAGGGGGGGACTGAAGCTTTCTTT.

This clone was observed a handful of times. The gene calls are TRBV14 and TRBJ1-1; D unclear. The V gene lost 1 base and the J gene lost 4 bases, with 7 bases spanning the gap. In germline, CDR1 is SGHDN, CDR2 FVKESK. The CDR3 length is 13 residues. The CDR3, as DNA: TGTGCCAGCAGCCAAGTTGCGCGCACTGAAGCTTTCTTT. This sequence encodes CASSQVARTEAFF.

The CDR3 protein is CASSEAAGTNQPQHF. The CDR3 DNA sequence: TGTGCCAGCAGTGAAGCAGCAGGGACAAATCAGCCCCAGCATTTT. The gene calls are TRBV6-1 and TRBJ1-5, with a possible D match to TRBD1 (6 bases). Trimming took 0 bases from V and 4 from J, leaving 10 bases between them. The length of the CDR3 is 15 residues. CDR1 and CDR2 (germline): MNHNS, SASEGT.

This chain links TRBV6-1 with TRBJ1-4; weak D call: TRBD1 (5 bases). The CDR3 sequence is 15 residues long. V shed 2 bases and J shed 3 bases, with 10 bases lying between them. CDR1 is MNHNS and CDR2 is SASEGT in the germline V gene. The CDR3 spells CASSEIQGSNEKLFF. CDR3 DNA sequence: TGTGCCAGCAGTGAAATCCAGGGTTCTAATGAAAAACTGTTTTTT.

The V and J genes are TRBV2 and TRBJ2-7; D unclear. This CDR3 spans 12 amino acids. Trimming cost V 6 bases and J 8 bases, with 14 bases left between them. From germline, CDR1 is SNHLY and CDR2 FYNNEI. The CDR3 region has the DNA TGTGCCAGCAGCCCAGGAACCCTCAAGCAGTACTTC. Protein product: CASSPGTLKQYF.

The chain has TRBV7-8 and TRBJ2-1, with D possibly matching TRBD1 (5 bases). This CDR3 comprises 14 residues. Germline CDR1 SGHVS, CDR2 FQNEAQ. The V and J ends lost 1 base and 5 bases respectively, with 9 bases between them. The CDR3 region has the DNA TGTGCCAGCAGCTTAGTAGGGGTTAACAATGAGCAGTTCTTC. Residues: CASSLVGVNNEQFF.

The chain couples TRBV4-1 to TRBJ2-7; D possibly corresponds to TRBD1 (6 bases). The CDR3 is 17 amino acids. The V gene lost 0 bases and the J gene lost 3 bases, with 18 bases spanning the gap. Germline V gene lookup returns CDR1 MGHRA and CDR2 YSYEKL. The CDR3 coding sequence is TGCGCCAGCAGCCAAGAAGGGGGTGTCAGCGCATACTACGAGCAGTACTTC. This gives the protein CASSQEGGVSAYYEQYF.

This chain joins TRBV7-9 and TRBJ1-1, with no clear D. Trimming took off 5 bases at V and 5 bases at J, with 15 bases between the two ends. This CDR3 region has 14 residues. Germline-derived CDR1 and CDR2 are SEHNR and FQNEAQ (reference sequence). CDR3 sequence reads: CASSPSEVGTEAFF. CDR3 DNA: TGTGCCAGCAGCCCATCTGAGGTTGGTACTGAAGCTTTCTTT.